Below are 14 T cell receptor beta chains sequenced from a single sample in a study of blood T cells in healthy people across ages. Primers used in a second PCR of roughly 6 to 12 cycles were a sample-barcoded 5' primer and a J-beta primer mix. TCRdb called the 5' RACE reads again in MiXCR, with one record for every CDR3 protein. This table holds some 690,000 distinct CDR3 sequences, 22% found once. The specimen was blood. The receptors shown here come from a man between 65 and 80 years old in good health.

The chain combines TRBV12-3 or TRBV12-4 with TRBJ1-4, with D uncertain. Trimming took 8 bases from V and 7 from J, leaving 14 bases between them. The CDR3 is 13 amino acids. This CDR3 is CASLESTFEKLFF. The CDR3 coding sequence is TGTGCCAGCCTAGAGTCGACTTTTGAAAAACTGTTTTTT.

This clonotype has only one observation. The V call is TRBV14, the J call TRBJ2-2; D call uncertain. The CDR3 consists of 15 residues. V gave up 2 bases and J gave up 7 bases, with 14 bases separating them. Germline assignment: CDR1 SGHDN and CDR2 FVKESK. As DNA, the CDR3 is TGTGCCAGCAGCCAACAAGGGATGGTGGGCGGGGAGCTGTTTTTT. It encodes CASSQQGMVGGELFF.

J is TRBJ2-3 and V is TRBV20-1; D remains ambiguous. V lost 3 bases and J 2 bases, leaving 15 bases between the germline ends. The CDR3 has 15 residues. CDR1 and CDR2 (germline): DFQATT, SNEGSKA (reference sequence). CDR3 DNA: TGCAGTGCTAGTCAGGCTACCGGTGTCACAGATACGCAGTATTTT. Translated: CSASQATGVTDTQYF.

In this sample, this clonotype turned up a few times. The V and J genes are TRBV5-1 and TRBJ2-5; the D is unclear. Germline CDR1 reads SGHRS; CDR2 reads YFSETQ. CDR3 length: 14 amino acids. The V and J ends lost 2 bases and 3 bases respectively, with 11 bases between them. CDR3 protein: CASSLEPLEETQYF. The CDR3 DNA sequence: TGCGCCAGCAGCTTAGAACCACTCGAAGAGACCCAGTACTTC.

This clonotype was seen more than once but under ten times. V and J are TRBV14 and TRBJ2-1; D is unclear. TRBJ2-5 explains the end of the DNA better; the J call may be wrong. The CDR3 sequence is 12 residues long. Germline V gives CDR1 SGHDN, CDR2 FVKESK. Written as DNA, the CDR3 is TGTGCCAGCAGCCATAGCCTAGAGACCCAGTACTTC. Its translation: CASSHSLETQYF.

The chain links TRBV12-3 or TRBV12-4 to TRBJ2-5; the D call may be TRBD1 or TRBD2 (5 bases each). This CDR3 is built from 15 residues. V was clipped by 7 bases and J by 1 base, with 16 bases between them. The CDR3 protein is CASKVGPIPQETQYF. The DNA for the CDR3 is TGTGCCAGCAAAGTGGGACCGATCCCCCAAGAGACCCAGTACTTC.

This chain uses TRBV4-3 with TRBJ2-5; no clear D gene. The J call may be mistaken, given a closer DNA end match to TRBJ2-1. The germline V gene has CDR1 LGHNA and CDR2 YSLEER. The CDR3 spans 13 residues. This CDR3 reads CASSQATINEQFF. CDR3 in DNA: TGCGCCAGCAGCCAAGCGACCATCAATGAGCAGTTCTTC.

A few counts support this clonotype. The CDR3 here is CASSLNVVSEAFF. The CDR3 coding sequence is TGCGCCAGCAGCTTGAATGTGGTGTCTGAAGCTTTCTTT. The chain carries TRBV5-1 and TRBJ1-1; D not certain. V was pared by 1 base and J by 6 bases, with 10 bases between. The germline V gene encodes CDR1 SGHRS and CDR2 YFSETQ. This CDR3 region has 13 residues.

This clonotype occurred many times. This chain connects TRBV12-3 or TRBV12-4 to TRBJ1-2; D is undetermined. The CDR3 has 13 residues. Trimming removed 2 bases from V and 3 bases from J, with 7 bases in between. CDR3: CASSLSRDYGYTF. CDR3 bases: TGTGCCAGCAGTTTATCCAGAGACTATGGCTACACCTTC.

This clonotype was detected only a few times. The chain links TRBV28 to TRBJ2-5, with a tentative D call TRBD2 (5 bases). This CDR3 region has 14 residues. Looked up from germline, CDR1 is MDHEN and CDR2 is SYDVKM. V lost 6 bases, J lost 5 bases, and 16 bases lay in between. CDR3: CASRPGNFQETQYF. CDR3 in DNA: TGTGCCAGCAGACCGGGAAATTTTCAGGAGACCCAGTACTTC.

There are a few counts of this clonotype. Here the CDR3 DNA reads TGTGCCAGCAGCCCTGGGAGAGGGAGAGGAGATACGCAGTATTTT. Protein product: CASSPGRGRGDTQYF. The chain couples TRBV12-3 or TRBV12-4 to TRBJ2-3; maybe TRBD2 (5 bases). V lost 6 bases and J lost 5, with 18 bases in between. CDR3 size: 15 residues.

This clonotype showed up many times. The chain joins TRBV20-1 to TRBJ2-4, with D perhaps being TRBD1 or TRBD2 (5 bases each). V lost 1 base to trimming and J lost 9 bases, with 10 bases between them. This CDR3 has 12 amino acids. CDR1 and CDR2 from the germline V gene are DFQATT and SNEGSKA (reference sequence). The CDR3 DNA is TGCAGTGCTAGAGTGGGGGTTGGCATTCAGTACTTC. Amino acid sequence: CSARVGVGIQYF.

The chain combines TRBV10-2 with TRBJ1-4, with D possibly being TRBD1 (5 bases). With 6 bases removed from V and 0 bases from J, the gap between germline ends came to 14 bases. The length of the CDR3 is 16 residues. Germline loops: CDR1 WSHSY, CDR2 SAAADI. The CDR3 DNA follows: TGCGCCAGCAGCGGGGCGGACTGTCCAACTAATGAAAAACTGTTTTTT. This translates into CASSGADCPTNEKLFF.

The chain is built from TRBV13 and TRBJ2-7; a weak D match, TRBD1 (6 bases). Germline V gene lookup returns CDR1 PRHDT and CDR2 FYEKMQ (reference sequence). This CDR3 has 13 amino acids. Between the trimmed V and J ends, which lost 5 bases and 2 bases, there was a span of 10 bases. The CDR3 sequence: CASSRDKTYEQYF. Here the CDR3 DNA reads TGTGCCAGCAGCCGGGACAAGACCTACGAGCAGTACTTC.